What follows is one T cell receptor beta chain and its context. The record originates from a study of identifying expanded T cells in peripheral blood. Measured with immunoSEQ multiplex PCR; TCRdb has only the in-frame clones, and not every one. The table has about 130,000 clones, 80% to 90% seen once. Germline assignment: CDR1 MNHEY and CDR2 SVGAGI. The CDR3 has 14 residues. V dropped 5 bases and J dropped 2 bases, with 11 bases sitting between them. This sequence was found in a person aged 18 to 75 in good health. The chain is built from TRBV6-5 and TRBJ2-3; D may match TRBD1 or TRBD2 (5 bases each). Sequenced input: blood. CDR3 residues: CASSRAGATDTQYF. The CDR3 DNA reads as TGTGCCAGCAGTCGCGCCGGGGCCACAGATACGCAGTATTTT.